Below, 23 T cell receptor beta chains from the same sample are listed, as sequenced in a study of T cells after yellow fever vaccination. In TCRdb, the 5' RACE reads were re-called with MiXCR into one record per CDR3 protein. This sample has roughly 120,000 distinct CDR3 sequences; under 9% occur once, and the top ten carry around 25%. Sequencing was performed on CD8+ T cells sorted from PBMCs, taken 45 days after the yellow fever booster vaccination. The receptor source for this set is a man aged 25-40 years who received the YFV17D yellow fever vaccine.

The rearrangement joins TRBV28 to TRBJ2-6; TRBD1 aligns across 11 bases. V lost 2 bases to trimming and J lost 0 bases; unmatched junction nucleotides: 9. CDR1 and CDR2 (germline): MDHEN, SYDVKM. The CDR3 extends over 20 amino acids. CDR3: CASSLRDRGERSSGANVLTF. For the CDR3, the DNA is TGTGCCAGCAGTTTAAGGGACAGGGGGGAGAGAAGCTCTGGGGCCAACGTCCTGACTTTC.

This clonotype was seen once. Just one base apart from a much larger clone, this may be a read error. As DNA, the CDR3 is TGTGCCAGCAGCACCGAAGGGACAGGGGGAGACAAGCAGTACTTC. As protein: CASSTEGTGGDKQYF. The rearrangement joins TRBV11-2 to TRBJ2-7; 11 nucleotides match TRBD1. Trimming cost V 5 bases and J 8 bases; bases outside gene matches: 11. Germline V gene data show CDR1 as SGHAT and CDR2 as FQNNGV. The CDR3 runs 15 residues.

The sample holds many counts of this clonotype. The chain has TRBV10-2 and TRBJ2-3; tentative D call: TRBD2 (6 bases). Germline V lookup: CDR1 WSHSY, CDR2 SAAADI. V was shortened by 8 bases and J by 2 bases, with 14 bases between the two germline ends. The CDR3 is 14 residues long. The DNA of the CDR3 is TGCGCCAGCCGTGGTAGCGGCTTCACAGATACGCAGTATTTT. This translates into CASRGSGFTDTQYF.

This clonotype has a count of ten or more. The chain links TRBV20-1 to TRBJ1-2; D might be TRBD1 (5 bases). The ends were cut back, 3 bases at V and 4 bases at J, with 12 bases in the middle. The CDR3 covers 13 residues. From germline, CDR1 is DFQATT and CDR2 SNEGSKA (reference sequence). CDR3 nucleotides: TGCAGTGCTAGGGTCAGGGACTTCTATGGCTACACCTTC. Its translation is CSARVRDFYGYTF.

Ten or more counts support this clonotype. The CDR3 DNA reads as TGTGCCAGCAGTGAAACAACAGGGTTCCACGAGCAGTACTTC. It is translated as CASSETTGFHEQYF. This sequence joins TRBV6-1 and TRBJ2-7; tentative D call: TRBD1 (6 bases). Deletions cut 2 bases from V and 5 bases from J, with 13 bases between. This CDR3 region has 14 residues. Germline values: CDR1 MNHNS, CDR2 SASEGT.

CDR3 loop: CASSQGPGLAGDYNEQFF. The CDR3 region has the DNA TGTGCCAGCAGCCAAGGCCCCGGACTAGCGGGAGATTACAATGAGCAGTTCTTC. The V and J genes are TRBV11-2 and TRBJ2-1, with 13 bases that match TRBD2. Germline V gene sequence: CDR1 SGHAT, CDR2 FQNNGV. This CDR3 is built from 18 residues. V shed 5 bases and J 4 bases; nucleotides not matched to a gene: 11.

This clonotype was counted only a few times. This sequence joins TRBV3-1 and TRBJ2-7; the D is unclear. Germline loops: CDR1 LGHDT, CDR2 YNNKEL (reference sequence). V lost 1 base, J lost 0 bases, and 10 bases lay in between. CDR3 length equals 15 residues. The CDR3 is CASSQGPALSYEQYF. The CDR3 region has the DNA TGTGCCAGCAGCCAAGGGCCGGCGCTCTCCTACGAGCAGTACTTC.

This clonotype has at least ten counts. This chain joins TRBV29-1 and TRBJ2-2; D call uncertain. The CDR3 spans 10 residues. Germline CDR1 is SQVTM and CDR2 is ANQGSEA. Deletions cut 7 bases from V and 6 bases from J, with 6 bases between. CDR3 in amino acids: CSAGSGELFF. The CDR3 DNA reads TGCAGCGCCGGCTCCGGGGAGCTGTTTTTT.

This clonotype has ten or more counts. V gene TRBV29-1 combines with J gene TRBJ2-5; perhaps TRBD2 as D (5 bases). CDR1 and CDR2 from the germline V gene are SQVTM and ANQGSEA. The CDR3 consists of 14 residues. Trimming cost V 4 bases and J 5 bases, with 17 bases left between them. In DNA form, the CDR3 reads TGCAGCGTTGTCCCCGGTCTAGAGGGTGAGACCCAGTACTTC. Protein product: CSVVPGLEGETQYF.

This clonotype was seen many times. CDR3 DNA: TGTGCCAGCAGCTACTGGACAGGGACGGCGGACGAGCAGTACTTC. Protein sequence: CASSYWTGTADEQYF. The rearrangement uses TRBV7-2 and TRBJ2-7, with 8 bases aligning to TRBD1. Germline values: CDR1 SGHTA, CDR2 FQGNSA. This CDR3 region has 15 residues. V gave up 4 bases and J gave up 5 bases; unmatched junction bases: 10. Filled out from reference TRBV7-2 and TRBJ2-7, the complete variable domain reads GAGVSQSPSNKVTEKGKDVELRCDPISGHTALYWYRQSLGQGLEFLIYFQGNSAPDKSGLPSDRFSAERTGGSVSTLTIQRTQQEDSAVYLCASSYWTGTADEQYFGPGTRLTVT.

The gene calls are TRBV7-2 and TRBJ2-7; the D gene is possibly TRBD2 (7 bases). In germline, CDR1 is SGHTA, CDR2 FQGNSA. V dropped 5 bases and J dropped 5 bases, with 13 bases sitting between them. This CDR3 has 13 residues. In DNA form, the CDR3 reads TGTGCCAGCAGCGAACCGGGGGGCGACGAGCAGTACTTC. It codes for CASSEPGGDEQYF.

The chain uses TRBV20-1 and TRBJ2-7; 7 bases map to TRBD1. This CDR3 region has 14 residues. Germline V gene data show CDR1 as DFQATT and CDR2 as SNEGSKA (reference sequence). The ends lost 5 bases at V and 4 bases at J; junction bases unmatched: 11. The CDR3 region has the DNA TGCAGTGCTGGGGGAACTACAGGGGTATACGAGCAGTACTTC. It codes for CSAGGTTGVYEQYF.

This clonotype was counted at least ten times. The chain links TRBV18 to TRBJ2-7; D is unresolved. This CDR3 is 11 amino acids long. The germline V and J ends were trimmed by 3 bases and 4 bases, with 4 bases remaining between them. From germline, CDR1 is KGHSH and CDR2 LQKENI. This CDR3 is CASSPEYEQYF. DNA for the CDR3: TGTGCCAGCTCACCCGAATACGAGCAGTACTTC.

The chain has TRBV6-2 or TRBV6-3 and TRBJ2-7; TRBD1 aligns across 8 bases. The trim removed 6 bases at V and 3 bases at J, leaving 7 bases unmatched. The CDR3 spans 14 residues. Per the germline V gene, CDR1 is MNHEY and CDR2 is SVGEGT. For the CDR3, the DNA is TGTGCCAGCAGGACCGGGACAGGACACTACGAGCAGTACTTC. Translating gives CASRTGTGHYEQYF.

This clonotype showed up many times. The chain carries TRBV12-3 or TRBV12-4 and TRBJ2-3; D might be TRBD2 (6 bases). V was cut by 3 bases and J by 2 bases, with 9 bases left in between. This CDR3 is built from 14 residues. CDR3: CASSLAGFTDTQYF. CDR3 DNA: TGTGCCAGCAGTTTGGCGGGGTTCACAGATACGCAGTATTTT.

This clonotype has at least ten counts. The rearrangement joins TRBV11-2 to TRBJ2-2, with 9 bases lining up with TRBD2. V shed 5 bases and J 5 bases; nucleotides not matched to a gene: 15. The CDR3 extends over 18 amino acids. Germline lookup yields CDR1 SGHAT and CDR2 FQNNGV. The CDR3 is CASSPREGAGDLTGELFF. The CDR3 nucleotides read TGTGCCAGCAGCCCGCGGGAGGGAGCGGGAGACCTTACCGGGGAGCTGTTTTTT.

This clonotype was detected ten times or more. The chain carries TRBV12-3 or TRBV12-4 and TRBJ2-5; 7 nucleotides line up with TRBD2. This CDR3 comprises 15 residues. The ends lost 3 bases at V and 1 base at J; junction bases unmatched: 5. In DNA, the CDR3 is TGTGCCAGCAGTTTCGGGCCGGGAGGCCAAGAGACCCAGTACTTC. This sequence encodes CASSFGPGGQETQYF.

Points on this clonotype: One base away lies a much larger clone, so this may be a sequencing read error. V gene TRBV20-1 combines with J gene TRBJ2-4; D is perhaps TRBD2 (6 bases). CDR3 size: 14 residues. The V gene lost 0 bases and the J gene lost 7 bases, with 13 bases spanning the gap. Germline CDR1 and CDR2: DFQATT and SNEGSKA (reference sequence). The CDR3 coding sequence is TGCAGTGCTAGAGATCCTAGCGCGAGCAACATTCAGTACTTC. Amino acids: CSARDPSASNIQYF.

This clonotype has ten or more counts. The chain recombines TRBV7-9 with TRBJ2-7, with 7 bases lining up with TRBD2. The V and J ends lost 1 base and 2 bases, in that order; junction bases with no gene match: 5. CDR3 length: 15 residues. Germline lookup yields CDR1 SEHNR and CDR2 FQNEAQ (reference sequence). This CDR3 is CASSLEGTIPYEQYF. In nucleotides, the CDR3 is TGTGCCAGCAGCTTAGAGGGGACTATCCCCTACGAGCAGTACTTC.

Turning to this clonotype: A much larger clone sits a single nucleotide away, making a read error possible. This sequence joins TRBV6-1 and TRBJ2-5, with 7 bases lining up with TRBD1. The V gene end was trimmed by 8 bases and the J gene end by 4 bases; junction bases not matched to a gene: 7. CDR1 is MNHNS, CDR2 SASEGT, per germline. The CDR3 is 13 amino acids. CDR3 nucleotide sequence: TGTGCCAGCGAAACAGGACAGGCAGAGACCCAGTACTTC. Translated, it gives CASETGQAETQYF.

This clonotype occurred many times. This CDR3 reads CSAHTGSYNEQFF. The DNA of the CDR3 is TGCAGTGCTCATACGGGGTCCTACAATGAGCAGTTCTTC. This chain connects TRBV20-1 to TRBJ2-1; the D gene is possibly TRBD2 (5 bases). The V end lost 5 bases, the J end lost 1 base, and 9 bases lay between the germline ends. The CDR3 totals 13 residues. The germline gives CDR1 DFQATT, CDR2 SNEGSKA (reference sequence).

This clonotype occurred a few times. The chain links TRBV14 to TRBJ2-7, with D unresolved. The V and J ends lost 0 bases and 7 bases respectively, with 13 bases between them. This CDR3 spans 14 amino acids. CDR1 and CDR2 from the germline V gene are SGHDN and FVKESK. The DNA for the CDR3 is TGTGCCAGCAGCCAAGAGGCACTATCTTTGGAGCAGTACTTC. Its translation is CASSQEALSLEQYF.

In its sample, this clonotype was seen many times. This chain joins TRBV6-2 or TRBV6-3 and TRBJ2-7, with a tentative D call TRBD2 (6 bases). Per germline, CDR1 MNHEY and CDR2 SVGEGT. This CDR3 is built from 15 residues. The V and J ends lost 6 bases and 0 bases respectively, with 15 bases between them. CDR3 nucleotide sequence: TGTGCCAGCAGCCCTAGCGAGTTGAGCTCCTACGAGCAGTACTTC. Amino acids: CASSPSELSSYEQYF.